The source of this T cell receptor beta chain is a study of blood T cell repertoires in COVID-19. V was clipped by 5 bases and J by 7 bases; unmatched bases: 4. Germline V gene lookup returns CDR1 LGHDT and CDR2 YNNKEL (reference sequence). The CDR3 is 14 residues long. Clones were read by immunoSEQ multiplex PCR, and TCRdb kept only the in-frame ones, dropping some. The data hold around 150,000 clones, with roughly nine tenths observed a single time. The rearrangement joins TRBV3-1 (or the pseudogene TRBV3-2) to TRBJ2-1; the match to TRBD2 covers 11 bases. The clonotype was recovered from a woman aged 55-69 years with active COVID-19. The sample taken for sequencing was peripheral blood. In DNA, the CDR3 is TGTGCCAGCAGCGGACTAGCGGGTCAAAATGAGCAGTTCTTC. Amino acid sequence: CASSGLAGQNEQFF.